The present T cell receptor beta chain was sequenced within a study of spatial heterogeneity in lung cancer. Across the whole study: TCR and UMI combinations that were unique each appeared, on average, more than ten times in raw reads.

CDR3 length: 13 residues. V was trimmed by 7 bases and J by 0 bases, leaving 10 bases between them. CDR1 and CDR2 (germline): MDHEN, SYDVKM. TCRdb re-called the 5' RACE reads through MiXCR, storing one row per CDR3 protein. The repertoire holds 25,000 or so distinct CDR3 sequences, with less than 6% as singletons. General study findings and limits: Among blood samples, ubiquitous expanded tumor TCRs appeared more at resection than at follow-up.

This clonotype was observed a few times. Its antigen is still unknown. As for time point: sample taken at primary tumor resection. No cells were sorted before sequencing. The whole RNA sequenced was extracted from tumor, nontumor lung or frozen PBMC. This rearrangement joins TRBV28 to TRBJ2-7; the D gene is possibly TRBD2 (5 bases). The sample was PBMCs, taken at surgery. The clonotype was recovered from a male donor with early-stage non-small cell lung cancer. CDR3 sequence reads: CASTGTNSYEQYF. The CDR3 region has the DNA TGTGCCAGCACGGGAACCAACTCCTACGAGCAGTACTTC. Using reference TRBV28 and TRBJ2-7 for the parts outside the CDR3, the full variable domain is DVKVTQSSRYLVKRTGEKVFLECVQDMDHENMFWYRQDPGLGLRLIYFSYDVKMKEKGDIPEGYSVSREKKERFSLILESASTNQTSMYLCASTGTNSYEQYFGPGTRLTVT.